The rows below give T cell receptor beta chains drawn from one sample of a study of blood T cell repertoires in COVID-19. The table came from immunoSEQ multiplex PCR; TCRdb's copy has only in-frame clones and leaves some out. The sample contains roughly 380,000 clones, around 91% of which appear only once. The sequencing input was peripheral blood. Receptor source: a woman between 40 and 50 years old with COVID-19, enrolled during active disease. CDR3s include the opening cysteine and the closing phenylalanine or tryptophan. A D gene is named only where the DNA matches it firmly.

V gene: TRBV3-1/TRBV3-2
J gene: TRBJ1-6
D gene: TRBD1
CDR3 DNA: TGTGCCAGCAGTGGGACAGGGGGCGATTCACCCCTCCACTTT
CDR3 protein: CASSGTGGDSPLHF

V gene: TRBV7-9
J gene: TRBJ2-1
D gene: -
CDR3 DNA: TGTGCCAGCACCCTGAGTCGGGGGGAGCAGTTCTTC
CDR3 protein: CASTLSRGEQFF

V gene: TRBV9
J gene: TRBJ2-5
D gene: TRBD2
CDR3 DNA: TGTGCCAGCAGCCCCCGGGGGGGAGGGCCAGAGACCCAGTACTTC
CDR3 protein: CASSPRGGGPETQYF

V gene: TRBV25-1
J gene: TRBJ1-3
D gene: TRBD1
CDR3 DNA: TGTGCCAGCAGTGACCAGACAGGGCCTGGAAACACCATATATTTT
CDR3 protein: CASSDQTGPGNTIYF

V gene: TRBV19
J gene: TRBJ1-1
D gene: -
CDR3 DNA: TGTGCCAGTAGTAACAGGGATAGGGACACTGAAGCTTTCTTT
CDR3 protein: CASSNRDRDTEAFF

V gene: TRBV19
J gene: TRBJ2-3
D gene: TRBD2
CDR3 DNA: TGTGCCAGTAGTAGAGCGGGAGGCCCTACAGATACGCAGTATTTT
CDR3 protein: CASSRAGGPTDTQYF

V gene: TRBV5-1
J gene: TRBJ2-7
D gene: TRBD1
CDR3 DNA: TGCGCCAGCCGAGACAGGGCGTACGAGCAGTACTTC
CDR3 protein: CASRDRAYEQYF

V gene: TRBV6-5
J gene: TRBJ1-3
D gene: -
CDR3 DNA: TGTGCCAGCAGTTCCCAGGGATGGAGAAACACCATATATTTT
CDR3 protein: CASSSQGWRNTIYF

V gene: TRBV5-1
J gene: TRBJ1-2
D gene: -
CDR3 DNA: TGCGCCAGCAGCTGGGGGAGGGCCGATCAAGATGGCTACACCTTC
CDR3 protein: CASSWGRADQDGYTF

V gene: TRBV30
J gene: TRBJ2-2
D gene: TRBD2
CDR3 DNA: TGTGCCTGGAGTAGCGGGGCGAACACCGGGGAGCTGTTTTTT
CDR3 protein: CAWSSGANTGELFF

V gene: TRBV19
J gene: TRBJ2-1
D gene: TRBD1
CDR3 DNA: TGTGCCAGTAGTATGGGATTGGGACAGGACGACTTCGGCTCCTACAATGAGCAGTTCTTC
CDR3 protein: CASSMGLGQDDFGSYNEQFF

V gene: TRBV5-6
J gene: TRBJ1-4
D gene: TRBD1
CDR3 DNA: TGTGCCAGCAGCTTGTTTTTGGGACAGGGGATCACAACTAATGAAAAACTGTTTTTT
CDR3 protein: CASSLFLGQGITTNEKLFF

V gene: TRBV7-9
J gene: TRBJ1-1
D gene: -
CDR3 DNA: TGTGCCAGCAGCTTAAACAGGGCGAGGGACACTGAAGCTTTCTTT
CDR3 protein: CASSLNRARDTEAFF

V gene: TRBV2
J gene: TRBJ1-1
D gene: TRBD1
CDR3 DNA: TGTGCCAGCAGTGCGTACAGGGGGGGGAACACTGAAGCTTTCTTT
CDR3 protein: CASSAYRGGNTEAFF

V gene: TRBV7-2
J gene: TRBJ1-1
D gene: -
CDR3 DNA: TGTGCCAGCAGCTTAGCGCGAGGAGTGAACACTGAAGCTTTCTTT
CDR3 protein: CASSLARGVNTEAFF

V gene: TRBV4-3
J gene: TRBJ1-1
D gene: -
CDR3 DNA: TGCGCCAGCAGCCAAGAGGGCAGTTGGGCTTTCTTT
CDR3 protein: CASSQEGSWAFF

V gene: TRBV27
J gene: TRBJ2-1
D gene: TRBD1
CDR3 DNA: TGTGCCAGCAGTTTCGGGCAGGGGGCGCGAAATGAGCAGTTCTTC
CDR3 protein: CASSFGQGARNEQFF

V gene: TRBV20-1
J gene: TRBJ1-6
D gene: -
CDR3 DNA: TGCAGTGCGTACGGTAATTCACCCCTCCACTTT
CDR3 protein: CSAYGNSPLHF

V gene: TRBV5-1
J gene: TRBJ2-1
D gene: TRBD2
CDR3 DNA: TGCGCCAGCAGCCGGGAGGCGTCCTCCTACAATGAGCAGTTCTTC
CDR3 protein: CASSREASSYNEQFF

V gene: TRBV28
J gene: TRBJ2-1
D gene: -
CDR3 DNA: TGTGCCAGCGTACAGTGGGGCACCTACAATGAGCAGTTCTTC
CDR3 protein: CASVQWGTYNEQFF

V gene: TRBV24-1
J gene: TRBJ1-1
D gene: -
CDR3 DNA: TGTGCCACCATCTTAGGGGTAACCGAAAGGCGCACTGAAGCTTTCTTT
CDR3 protein: CATILGVTERRTEAFF

V gene: TRBV5-1
J gene: TRBJ1-1
D gene: TRBD1
CDR3 DNA: TGCGCCAGCAGTCTGGACAGGGTGGGCACTGAAGCTTTCTTT
CDR3 protein: CASSLDRVGTEAFF

V gene: TRBV3-1/TRBV3-2
J gene: TRBJ1-6
D gene: TRBD1
CDR3 DNA: TGTGCCAGCAGCCTGAAACGGGGGACAGGCCGGTCACCCCTCCACTTT
CDR3 protein: CASSLKRGTGRSPLHF

V gene: TRBV9
J gene: TRBJ2-3
D gene: TRBD2
CDR3 DNA: TGTGCCAGCAGCGTATCGGCGGGAGGTACCACAGATACGCAGTATTTT
CDR3 protein: CASSVSAGGTTDTQYF